The T cell receptor (beta chain) under discussion was sequenced for a study of shared clonotypes between healthy human individuals. General study results and limits: Generation probability values for non-shared clonotypes were lower than those for clonotypes shared by all four donors.

Terminally differentiated effector memory CD45RA+ cells were excluded from the naive CD8 cells, which were CD45RO-negative and positively selected for CCR7. Comments on this clone: The antigen remains unidentified.

Sorted-subset replicate PCR reactions were performed with about 200 ng DNA, corresponding to some 32,000 T cell genomes. As originally analysed: Filtering differed because ImmunoSEQ produced junction-only sequences that carried no quality scores. Here immunoSEQ multiplex PCR was the method, and the copy in TCRdb shows in-frame clones only, minus some. D and trimming were read from the DNA, whereas the V and J calls and clone size are those reported in that table. Of hundreds of thousands of clones in the sample, 95% to 96% are singletons; the top ten hold about 0.11%. Per germline, CDR1 MDHEN and CDR2 SYDVKM. There are 19 residues in the CDR3. V lost 8 bases to trimming and J lost 0 bases; unmatched junction nucleotides: 17.

The sample taken for sequencing was naive CD8+ T cells sorted from blood. The source of this sequence is a woman in her twenties or thirties in good health. This chain links TRBV28 with TRBJ2-3; TRBD2 aligns across 10 bases. The CDR3 spells CASLIPAASGRSSTDTQYF. Here the CDR3 DNA reads TGTGCCAGCTTAATCCCGGCGGCTAGCGGGAGATCTAGCACAGATACGCAGTATTTT. Full variable domain (remainder filled in from reference TRBV28 and TRBJ2-3): DVKVTQSSRYLVKRTGEKVFLECVQDMDHENMFWYRQDPGLGLRLIYFSYDVKMKEKGDIPEGYSVSREKKERFSLILESASTNQTSMYLCASLIPAASGRSSTDTQYFGPGTRLTVL.